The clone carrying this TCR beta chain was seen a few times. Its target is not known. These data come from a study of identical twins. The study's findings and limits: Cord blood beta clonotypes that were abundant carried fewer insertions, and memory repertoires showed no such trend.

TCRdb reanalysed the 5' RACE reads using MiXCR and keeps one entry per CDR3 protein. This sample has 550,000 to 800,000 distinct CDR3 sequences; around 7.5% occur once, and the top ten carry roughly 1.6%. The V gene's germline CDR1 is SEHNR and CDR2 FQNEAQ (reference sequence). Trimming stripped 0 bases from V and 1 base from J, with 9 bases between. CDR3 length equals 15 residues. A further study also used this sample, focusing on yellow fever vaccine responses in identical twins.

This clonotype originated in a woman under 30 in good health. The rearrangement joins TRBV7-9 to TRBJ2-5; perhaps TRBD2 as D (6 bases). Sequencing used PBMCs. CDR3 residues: CASSLAEGIQETQYF. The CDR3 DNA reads TGTGCCAGCAGCTTAGCGGAGGGTATCCAAGAGACCCAGTACTTC.